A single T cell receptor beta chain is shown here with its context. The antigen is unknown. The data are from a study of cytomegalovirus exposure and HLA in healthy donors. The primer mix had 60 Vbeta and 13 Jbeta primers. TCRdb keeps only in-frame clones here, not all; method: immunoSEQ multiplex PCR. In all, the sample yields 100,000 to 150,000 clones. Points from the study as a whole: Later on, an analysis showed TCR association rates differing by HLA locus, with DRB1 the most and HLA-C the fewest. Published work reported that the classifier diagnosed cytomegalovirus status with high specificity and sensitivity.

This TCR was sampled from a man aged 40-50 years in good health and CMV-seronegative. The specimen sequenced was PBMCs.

CDR3 in DNA: TGTGCCAGCAGCTTAACCAGCGGGGTTTCGGAGACCCAGTACTTC. This encodes CASSLTSGVSETQYF. V is TRBV7-3 and J is TRBJ2-5; 7 bases match TRBD2. In germline, CDR1 is SGHTA, CDR2 FQGTGA. This CDR3 spans 15 amino acids. The J segment lost 5 bases and the V segment lost 0 bases, leaving 6 bases of the junction unmatched.